These 10 T cell receptor beta chains originate from one sample sequenced in a study of T cell repertoires in cytomegalovirus infection (dated by TCRdb to the late 2010s). Instrument on record: Illumina HiSeq 1500. Using fastp trimming at Q25 and MiXCR clonotype assembly, TCRdb reanalyzed the public sequencing data and kept in-frame beta chains. Rows with a matching CDR3 protein are joined into one entry that keeps the most common DNA and genes. Present in this sample are about 210,000 distinct CDR3 sequences, approximately 6.7% of which were seen just once. The ten largest clones add up to about 6% of the sample. What was sequenced was PBMCs. The receptor source for this set is a human donor in good health (CMV status not recorded). Some clones in this sample may be carry-over from other donors' samples.

This chain connects TRBV9 to TRBJ1-1; the D gene is possibly TRBD1 (5 bases). The V and J ends lost 0 bases and 8 bases respectively, with 20 bases between them. The length of the CDR3 is 16 residues. CDR1 SGDLS and CDR2 YYNGEE come from the germline V gene. The CDR3 loop reads CASSVEPSSVRQEAFF. The DNA of the CDR3 is TGTGCCAGCAGCGTAGAACCGTCGTCGGTGAGACAGGAAGCTTTCTTT.

This clonotype showed up many times. The chain combines TRBV5-4 with TRBJ2-5; 9 positions agree with TRBD1. CDR1 is SGHNT and CDR2 is YYREEE in the germline V gene (reference sequence). V lost 4 bases, J lost 2 bases, and 3 bases stayed unmatched. The CDR3 has 14 amino acids. In DNA form, the CDR3 reads TGTGCCAGCAGCGCAGACAGGGGGCAAGAGACCCAGTACTTC. It encodes CASSADRGQETQYF.

This clonotype has ten or more counts. The V gene is TRBV11-2, the J gene TRBJ2-2, with TRBD1 matching 8 bases. Trimming took 10 bases from V and 0 from J; bases not matched to a gene: 10. This CDR3 contains 16 residues. Germline CDR1 and CDR2: SGHAT and FQNNGV. CDR3 coding DNA: TGTGCCACCCCGGACAGGGTGTTTACGAACACCGGGGAGCTGTTTTTT. Protein: CATPDRVFTNTGELFF.

This clonotype was counted at least ten times. The rearrangement joins TRBV19 to TRBJ1-6, with TRBD1 matching over 7 bases. V dropped 4 bases and J dropped 0; count of bases not matched to a gene: 12. The CDR3 spans 19 residues. Looked up from germline, CDR1 is LNHDA and CDR2 is SQIVND (reference sequence). The CDR3 spells CASSKSGTAASSYNSPLHF. CDR3 nucleotide sequence: TGTGCCAGTAGTAAGTCCGGGACAGCTGCGTCCTCCTATAATTCACCCCTCCACTTT.

This clonotype has at least ten counts. The rearrangement joins TRBV20-1 to TRBJ2-3; 16 nucleotides line up with TRBD2. The CDR3 contains 19 residues. Per the germline V gene, CDR1 is DFQATT and CDR2 is SNEGSKA (reference sequence). Trimming at V came to 3 bases and at J to 6 bases, leaving 15 bases not matched to a gene. In DNA, the CDR3 is TGCAGTGCTAGTCCTGTCTGGGGGACTAGCGGGGGGGCTGTCGATACGCAGTATTTT. Its protein product is CSASPVWGTSGGAVDTQYF.

The table lists this clonotype with a few counts. The chain uses TRBV12-3 or TRBV12-4 and TRBJ1-2, with TRBD1 identical over 10 bases. CDR3 length equals 16 residues. The ends lost 8 bases at V and 1 base at J; junction bases unmatched: 10. DNA for the CDR3: TGTGCCAGCCAACGAGGACAGGGGGTCATTAACTATGGCTACACCTTC. It translates to CASQRGQGVINYGYTF.

This clonotype was found many times. The V call is TRBV7-6, the J call TRBJ2-7; D ambiguous. This CDR3 comprises 14 residues. CDR1 SGHVS and CDR2 FNYEAQ come from the germline V gene. V lost 0 bases, J lost 7 bases, and 13 bases lay in between. CDR3 nucleotides: TGTGCCAGCAGCTTAGCGCTAGACTTGGGAGAGCAGTACTTC. It is translated as CASSLALDLGEQYF.

This clonotype came up many times. The chain is built from TRBV19 and TRBJ2-1, with D hard to call. V lost 5 bases, J lost 10 bases, and 15 bases lay in between. Germline V lookup: CDR1 LNHDA, CDR2 SQIVND (reference sequence). The CDR3 loop spans 13 amino acids. DNA of the CDR3: TGTGCCAGTAGTGGAGTGAGGTTCGGGGAGCAGTTCTTC. Translated, it gives CASSGVRFGEQFF.

This clonotype occurred many times. The V call is TRBV5-1, the J call TRBJ2-3; D unresolved. Germline V gene sequence: CDR1 SGHRS, CDR2 YFSETQ. This CDR3 has 11 amino acids. Between the trimmed V and J ends, which lost 6 bases and 5 bases, there was a span of 7 bases. CDR3 in DNA: TGCGCCAGCACCGGGTTAGATACGCAGTATTTT. This codes for CASTGLDTQYF.

This clonotype was seen repeatedly, ten times or more. The J gene is TRBJ2-5, the V gene TRBV7-2; 15 positions agree with TRBD2. The J segment lost 5 bases and the V segment lost 5 bases, leaving 12 bases of the junction unmatched. This CDR3 contains 18 residues. Germline-derived CDR1 and CDR2 are SGHTA and FQGNSA. The CDR3 DNA sequence: TGTGCCAGCAGCGCGCCTGGACTAGCGGGGGGGCTTATGGAGACCCAGTACTTC. Its protein is CASSAPGLAGGLMETQYF.